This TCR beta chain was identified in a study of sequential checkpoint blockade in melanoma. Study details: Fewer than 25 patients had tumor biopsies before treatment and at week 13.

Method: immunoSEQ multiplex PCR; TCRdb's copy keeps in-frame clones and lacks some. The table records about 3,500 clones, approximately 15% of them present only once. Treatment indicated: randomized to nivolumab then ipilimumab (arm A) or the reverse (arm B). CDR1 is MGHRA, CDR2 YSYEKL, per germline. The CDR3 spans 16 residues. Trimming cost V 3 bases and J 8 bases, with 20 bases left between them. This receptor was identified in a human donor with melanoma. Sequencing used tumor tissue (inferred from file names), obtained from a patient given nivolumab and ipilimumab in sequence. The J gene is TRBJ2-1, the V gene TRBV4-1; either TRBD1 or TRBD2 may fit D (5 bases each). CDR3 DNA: TGCGCCAGCAGCCAGGGTTGGGACCAACCAGGAGATGAGCAGTTCTTC. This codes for CASSQGWDQPGDEQFF.